The rows below give T cell receptor beta chains drawn from one sample of a study of OX40 agonist ivuxolimab in advanced cancers. Here immunoSEQ multiplex PCR was the method, and the copy in TCRdb shows in-frame clones only, minus some. The table includes tens of thousands of clones, approximately 83% detected once. Sequencing used CD4+ or CD8+ T cells sorted from blood, obtained in a trial of the OX40 agonist ivuxolimab. The receptors stem from an adult with an advanced solid tumor such as melanoma, head and neck, liver or kidney cancer. Both conserved end residues are part of each CDR3. Fields, in order: CDR3 length, V gene, CDR3 protein.

16 TRBV30 CAWSEKGTVLNTEAFF
14 TRBV5-6 CASSPIRRAGELFF
13 TRBV6-5 CASRKDNTGELFF
15 TRBV6-5 CASSVLVQGADGYTF
15 TRBV7-3 CASSLTASAGNEQFF
14 TRBV6-6 CASSYGPLSTEAFF
18 TRBV6-1 CASSDLPGAGGPKNIQYF
13 TRBV29-1 CSVADIANYGYTF
13 TRBV11-3 CASSLGIKYEQYF
12 TRBV11-2 CASSPSFNEQFF
13 TRBV5-1 CASRQESNQPQHF
16 TRBV6-5 CASSYGSLQGTDTQYF
14 TRBV5-6 CASSLPGGTGELFF
15 TRBV4-1 CASSQESQGAVEQYF
18 TRBV11-3 CASSLELGLGLITDTQYF
16 TRBV4-2 CASSQDSGTGANVLTF
16 TRBV5-4 CASSQEGAGGNEKLFF
15 TRBV2 CASSGGDRATDTQYF